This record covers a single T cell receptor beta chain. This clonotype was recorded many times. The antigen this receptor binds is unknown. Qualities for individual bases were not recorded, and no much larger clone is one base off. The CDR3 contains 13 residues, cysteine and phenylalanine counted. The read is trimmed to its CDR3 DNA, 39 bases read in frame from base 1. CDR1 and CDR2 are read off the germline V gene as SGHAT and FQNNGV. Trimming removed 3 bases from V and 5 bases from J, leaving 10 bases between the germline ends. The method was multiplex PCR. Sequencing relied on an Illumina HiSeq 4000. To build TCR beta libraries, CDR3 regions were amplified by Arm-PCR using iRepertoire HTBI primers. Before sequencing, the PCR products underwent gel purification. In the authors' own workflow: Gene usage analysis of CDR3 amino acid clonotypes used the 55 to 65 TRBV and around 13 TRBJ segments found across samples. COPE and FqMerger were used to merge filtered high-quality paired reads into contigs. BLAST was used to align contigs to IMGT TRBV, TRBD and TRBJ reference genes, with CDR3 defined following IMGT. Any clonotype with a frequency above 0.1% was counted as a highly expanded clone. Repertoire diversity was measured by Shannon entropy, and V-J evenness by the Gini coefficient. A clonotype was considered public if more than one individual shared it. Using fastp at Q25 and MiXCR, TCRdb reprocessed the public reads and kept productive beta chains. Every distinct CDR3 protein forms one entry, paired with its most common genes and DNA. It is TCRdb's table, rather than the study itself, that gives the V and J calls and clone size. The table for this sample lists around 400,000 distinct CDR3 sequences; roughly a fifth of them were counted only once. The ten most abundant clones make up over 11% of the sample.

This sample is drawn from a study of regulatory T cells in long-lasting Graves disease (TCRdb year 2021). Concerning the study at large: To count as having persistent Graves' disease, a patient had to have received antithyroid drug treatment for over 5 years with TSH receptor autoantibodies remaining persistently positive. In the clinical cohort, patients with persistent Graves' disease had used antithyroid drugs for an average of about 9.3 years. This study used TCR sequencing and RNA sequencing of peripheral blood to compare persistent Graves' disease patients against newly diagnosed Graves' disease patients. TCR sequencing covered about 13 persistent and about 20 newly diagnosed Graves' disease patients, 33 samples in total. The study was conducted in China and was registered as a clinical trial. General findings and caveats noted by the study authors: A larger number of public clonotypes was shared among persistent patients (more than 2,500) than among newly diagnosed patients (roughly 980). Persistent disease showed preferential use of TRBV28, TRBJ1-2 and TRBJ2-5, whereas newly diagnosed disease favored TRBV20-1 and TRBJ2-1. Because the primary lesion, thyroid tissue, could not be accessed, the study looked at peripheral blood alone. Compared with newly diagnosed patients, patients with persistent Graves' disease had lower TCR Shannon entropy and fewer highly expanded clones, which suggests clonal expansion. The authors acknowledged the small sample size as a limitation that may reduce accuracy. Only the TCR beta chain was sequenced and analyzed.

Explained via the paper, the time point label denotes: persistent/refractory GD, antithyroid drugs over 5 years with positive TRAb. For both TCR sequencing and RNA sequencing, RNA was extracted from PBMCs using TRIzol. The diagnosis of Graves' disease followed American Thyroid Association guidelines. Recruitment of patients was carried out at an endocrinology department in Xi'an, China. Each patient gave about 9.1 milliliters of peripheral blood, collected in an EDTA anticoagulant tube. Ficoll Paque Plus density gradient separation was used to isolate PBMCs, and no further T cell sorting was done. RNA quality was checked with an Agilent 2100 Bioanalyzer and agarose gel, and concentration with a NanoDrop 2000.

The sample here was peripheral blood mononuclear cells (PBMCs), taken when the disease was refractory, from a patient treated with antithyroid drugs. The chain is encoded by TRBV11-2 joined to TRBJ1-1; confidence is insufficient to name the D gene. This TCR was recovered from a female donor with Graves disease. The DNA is TGTGCCAGCAGCTTTGTGGTTGGAACTGAAGCTTTCTTT. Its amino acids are CASSFVVGTEAFF.